The TCR beta chain under discussion was sequenced for a study of T-cell reconstitution after alpha-beta-depleted transplantation in children. This clonotype has ten or more counts. Germline trimming cut 1 base from V and 6 bases from J; bases unmatched to any gene: 4. Germline V lookup: CDR1 ENHRY, CDR2 SYGVKD. The CDR3 runs to 15 residues. Preparation of the TCRbeta library was carried out with unique molecular identifiers. TCRdb re-called the PCR reads through MiXCR, storing one row per CDR3 protein. The sample has 170,000 or so distinct CDR3 sequences, roughly 7.5% seen once. The chain is built from TRBV10-3 and TRBJ2-1, with TRBD2 identical over 9 bases. Source: PBMCs from the stem cell graft donor, taken from the stem cell graft. This clonotype was sampled from a human donor who donated a stem cell graft to a child with Wiskott-Aldrich syndrome. The CDR3 is CAISEYGGGANEQFF. The CDR3 bases are TGTGCCATCAGTGAGTATGGCGGGGGGGCCAATGAGCAGTTCTTC.